The rows below give T cell receptor beta chains drawn from one sample of a study of PD-L1 blockade in urothelial cancer. Generated by immunoSEQ multiplex PCR, the TCRdb table keeps only in-frame clones and is missing some. The sample lists about 46,000 clones, approximately 85% occurring once. Sequences were derived from PBMCs, sampled around atezolizumab (anti-PD-L1) treatment. The receptor source for this set is a man in his fifties with urothelial cancer. The CDR3 runs from the conserved cysteine through the conserved F or W. The D gene is left open where the match is weak. Not all rows give a size; the values are once, few, many and, for expanded clones, a class.

clone size | J gene | V gene | D gene | CDR3 DNA | CDR3 protein
NA | TRBJ2-7 | TRBV28 | NA | TGTGCCAGCAGCCCCAGGGCGAACACCATTTACGAGCAGTACTTC | CASSPRANTIYEQYF
NA | TRBJ2-1 | TRBV5-6 | TRBD2 | TGTGCCAGCAGCTTGGCCTTAAGTAGACTAGCGGGCAATGAGCAGTTCTTC | CASSLALSRLAGNEQFF
few | TRBJ2-7 | TRBV6-5 | TRBD1 | TGTGCCAGCAGTTCCCCCGGGACAGCATCCTACGAGCAGTACTTC | CASSSPGTASYEQYF
NA | TRBJ2-1 | TRBV12-5 | TRBD2 | TGTGCTAGTGGTCGGACAGGGGCCCATATAGCGGGAGGGCCAAACAATGAGCAGTTCTTC | CASGRTGAHIAGGPNNEQFF
few | TRBJ2-7 | TRBV10-1 | NA | TGCGCCAGCAGTGGTGGGGGCGCGTACGAGCAGTACTTC | CASSGGGAYEQYF
NA | TRBJ2-1 | TRBV7-6 | TRBD2 | TGTGCCAGCAGCTTAGCGTTGCCTAGCGGGACCCACAATGAGCAGTTCTTC | CASSLALPSGTHNEQFF
NA | TRBJ2-7 | TRBV27 | TRBD1 | TGTGCCAGCAGTCATAATCGGGACAGGGGCTACGAGCAGTACTTC | CASSHNRDRGYEQYF
NA | TRBJ2-1 | TRBV7-6 | TRBD2 | TGTGCCAGCAGCCCCCAGGCGGCAACTAGCGGGGGGGCCAATGAGCAGTTCTTC | CASSPQAATSGGANEQFF
NA | TRBJ2-5 | TRBV6-6 | TRBD1 | TGTGCCAGCAGTTACTCGAGACAGGGGGCAGAGACCCAGTACTTC | CASSYSRQGAETQYF
NA | TRBJ2-1 | TRBV18 | NA | TGTGCCAGCTCACCTAGCTACCTAACCATCAATGAGCAGTTCTTC | CASSPSYLTINEQFF
NA | TRBJ1-5 | TRBV7-9 | NA | TGTGCCAGCAGCTTGGGGGGGGGTACGGGCTCTAGGGGCAATCAGCCCCAGCATTTT | CASSLGGGTGSRGNQPQHF
NA | TRBJ2-2 | TRBV2 | NA | TGTGCCAGCAGTCGGGACAACCGTCTGAACACCGGGGAGCTGTTTTTT | CASSRDNRLNTGELFF
NA | TRBJ1-5 | TRBV2 | TRBD1 | TGTGCCAGCAGTGAAAGTGGGTGGACAGGGCCGAATCAGCCCCAGCATTTT | CASSESGWTGPNQPQHF
few | TRBJ1-1 | TRBV13 | NA | TGTGCCAGCAGCCCCGGACAGCCCACTGAAGCTTTCTTT | CASSPGQPTEAFF
NA | TRBJ2-5 | TRBV5-1 | TRBD2 | TGCGCCAGCAGCAGGTGGACTAGCGGGGGGGCAAAGGAGACCCAGTACTTC | CASSRWTSGGAKETQYF
NA | TRBJ2-7 | TRBV7-9 | TRBD1 | TGTGCCAGCAGCGCGGACAGGGAGATCCACTACGAGCAGTACTTC | CASSADREIHYEQYF
NA | TRBJ1-2 | TRBV28 | NA | TGTGCCAGCAGTTTGGGGGCAGGACTCTATGGCTACACCTTC | CASSLGAGLYGYTF
NA | TRBJ1-5 | TRBV5-6 | NA | TGTGCCAGCAGCTTGGGTACAGTGACTAGCAATCAGCCCCAGCATTTT | CASSLGTVTSNQPQHF
NA | TRBJ2-3 | TRBV9 | NA | TGTGCCAGCAGCGTAGGGGTACTAGCAACAGATACGCAGTATTTT | CASSVGVLATDTQYF
NA | TRBJ2-7 | TRBV6-5 | NA | TGTGCCAGCAGTTACGGCAGGGGGGACTCCTACGAGCAGTACTTC | CASSYGRGDSYEQYF
NA | TRBJ2-7 | TRBV19 | NA | TGTGCCAGTAGTAAAGACCGGCGGGCGGAGCAGTACTTC | CASSKDRRAEQYF
NA | TRBJ2-2 | TRBV12-5 | TRBD2 | TGTGCTAGTGCCCCGGGGAGGGCGTTAACCGGGGAGCTGTTTTTT | CASAPGRALTGELFF
NA | TRBJ1-5 | TRBV18 | NA | TGTGCCAGCTCCCCAGACAGGACCCAGCCCCAGCATTTT | CASSPDRTQPQHF
NA | TRBJ2-1 | TRBV19 | TRBD1 | TGTGCCAGTAGTATATCAAGGACAGGAATAAATGAGCAGTTCTTC | CASSISRTGINEQFF
NA | TRBJ2-5 | TRBV5-1 | TRBD1 | TGCGCCAGCAGCTTAACAGGGGAAGAGACCCAGTACTTC | CASSLTGEETQYF
NA | TRBJ2-3 | TRBV6-5 | NA | TGTGCCAGCAGTCTCGGGGATACGCAGTATTTT | CASSLGDTQYF
NA | TRBJ2-7 | TRBV6-1 | NA | TGTGCCAGCAGGAACAGGGTCCGGGGCCGCGTGCAGTACTTC | CASRNRVRGRVQYF
NA | TRBJ2-5 | TRBV5-6 | TRBD2 | TGTGCCAGCAGCGTACCGGGACTAGCGGGAGCGGGGAAAGAGACCCAGTACTTC | CASSVPGLAGAGKETQYF
NA | TRBJ2-6 | TRBV5-1 | NA | TGCGCCAGCACAGGGATTAACGGGGCCAACGTCCTGACTTTC | CASTGINGANVLTF
NA | TRBJ2-3 | TRBV6-4 | TRBD2 | TGTGCCAGCAGTGACACCTCTAGCGGGGGGGGCACAGATACGCAGTATTTT | CASSDTSSGGGTDTQYF
NA | TRBJ2-2 | TRBV19 | TRBD2 | TGTGCCACCCGGACTAGCGGAGGAGGATGGGGTACCGGGGAGCTGTTTTTT | CATRTSGGGWGTGELFF
NA | TRBJ2-3 | TRBV7-8 | NA | TGTGCCAGCAGCTTAGTTGGTACAGGGAGCACAGATACGCAGTATTTT | CASSLVGTGSTDTQYF
NA | TRBJ2-1 | TRBV7-6 | TRBD2 | TGTGCCAGCAGCATCCCGATAGCGGGAGGAGGGCAGTTCTTC | CASSIPIAGGGQFF
NA | TRBJ2-7 | TRBV28 | TRBD2 | TGTGCCAGCCTCTCCACATTTAGCGGGAGGAGTTTCTACGAGCAGTACTTC | CASLSTFSGRSFYEQYF
few | TRBJ2-7 | TRBV29-1 | TRBD1 | TGCAGCGTTGAAACCGGGACAGCCTCAGGCGAGCAGTACTTC | CSVETGTASGEQYF